Listed below are T cell receptor beta chains from one sample, sequenced in a study of human T cells and chemical hapten exposure. TCRdb ran MiXCR on the RACE reads and lists one entry per CDR3 protein. The sample shows over 150,000 distinct CDR3 sequences, 28% of them seen only once. This specimen was whole blood, taken in connection with sensitization to the hapten diphenylcyclopropenone (DPC). These receptors were collected from a woman between 18 and 30 years old with alopecia areata. Some clones in this sample may be carry-over from other donors' samples. CDR3s include the opening cysteine and the closing phenylalanine or tryptophan. Fields, in order: D gene, clone size, V gene, J gene, CDR3 DNA, CDR3 protein. The D gene is left open where the match is weak. Not every row has a clone size; where given, it reads once, few, many or a size class.

D: TRBD1; size: -; V: TRBV20-1; J: TRBJ1-2; DNA: TGCAGTGCCCGGGGACAGACCTATGGCTACACCTTC; CDR3: CSARGQTYGYTF
D: -; size: few; V: TRBV29-1; J: TRBJ2-5; DNA: TGCAGCGTTAGGTCCGGGGTAGGGGAGACCCAGTACTTC; CDR3: CSVRSGVGETQYF
D: -; size: few; V: TRBV12-3/TRBV12-4; J: TRBJ2-1; DNA: TGTGCCATCCGCGTTGGGGGAAGCAATGAGCAGTTCTTC; CDR3: CAIRVGGSNEQFF
D: -; size: -; V: TRBV7-9; J: TRBJ1-5; DNA: TGTGCCAGCAGTTACCAGGCGCAGCCCCAGCATTTT; CDR3: CASSYQAQPQHF
D: -; size: -; V: TRBV7-3; J: TRBJ1-2; DNA: TGTGCCAGCAGCCTACGCCCACGATCCACAGAGTACACCTTC; CDR3: CASSLRPRSTEYTF
D: TRBD2; size: many; V: TRBV4-2; J: TRBJ2-1; DNA: TGTGCCAGCAGCCAAGAAGTCGGGAGGTTGAGTGAGCAGTTCTTC; CDR3: CASSQEVGRLSEQFF
D: -; size: -; V: TRBV11-1; J: TRBJ2-3; DNA: TGTGCCAGCAGAAGACTAGCAGATACGCAGTATTTT; CDR3: CASRRLADTQYF
D: -; size: -; V: TRBV5-1; J: TRBJ1-5; DNA: TGCGCCAGCAGCTGGGACCCGTTTAGCAATCAGCCCCAGCATTTT; CDR3: CASSWDPFSNQPQHF
D: TRBD2; size: few; V: TRBV4-1; J: TRBJ2-3; DNA: TGCGCCAGCAGCCAAGATTCGGGGGGGCGCACAGATACGCAGTATTTT; CDR3: CASSQDSGGRTDTQYF
D: -; size: -; V: TRBV3-1; J: TRBJ1-1; DNA: TGTGCCAGCAGCCAAGCACGGGGCAGGGATGAAGCTTTCTTT; CDR3: CASSQARGRDEAFF
D: TRBD2; size: -; V: TRBV2; J: TRBJ2-3; DNA: TGTGCCAGCCGAAAGGGCGGGGGGGCAGAAGATACGCAGTATTTT; CDR3: CASRKGGGAEDTQYF
D: -; size: -; V: TRBV7-2; J: TRBJ2-7; DNA: TGTGCCAGCAGCTTATATGGAGATTACGAGCAGTACTTC; CDR3: CASSLYGDYEQYF
D: -; size: few; V: TRBV21-1; J: TRBJ2-7; DNA: TGTGCCAGCAGCAAAGTGTCCTACGAGCAGTACTTC; CDR3: CASSKVSYEQYF
D: TRBD2; size: many; V: TRBV10-3; J: TRBJ2-2; DNA: TGTGCCATCTCTAGGACTAGCGGGAGGGACGCGAACACCGGGGAGCTGTTTTTT; CDR3: CAISRTSGRDANTGELFF
D: -; size: -; V: TRBV18; J: TRBJ1-2; DNA: TGTGCCAGCTCACCAGGGGCTAACCATGGCTACACCTTC; CDR3: CASSPGANHGYTF
D: TRBD1; size: few; V: TRBV6-6; J: TRBJ2-7; DNA: TGTGCCAGCAGTTTACAGGGGTTAGGCGAGCAGTACTTC; CDR3: CASSLQGLGEQYF
D: -; size: few; V: TRBV2; J: TRBJ2-2; DNA: TGTGCCAGCAAAAGTGGCGGGGCCGGGGAGCTGTTTTTT; CDR3: CASKSGGAGELFF
D: -; size: -; V: TRBV27; J: TRBJ1-5; DNA: TGTGCCAGCAGTACCAGGGAAAATCAGCCCCAGCATTTT; CDR3: CASSTRENQPQHF
D: TRBD1; size: -; V: TRBV5-4; J: TRBJ2-7; DNA: TGTGCCAGCAGCGGCCGGGACAGCTACGAGCAGTACTTC; CDR3: CASSGRDSYEQYF
D: -; size: few; V: TRBV9; J: TRBJ1-4; DNA: TGTGCCAGCAGCGTAGAACGAGGATTTAATGAAAAACTGTTTTTT; CDR3: CASSVERGFNEKLFF
D: TRBD1; size: many; V: TRBV7-8; J: TRBJ2-3; DNA: TGTGCCAGCAGCGCGACAGGGACAGGGACTAGCACAGATACGCAGTATTTT; CDR3: CASSATGTGTSTDTQYF
D: -; size: many; V: TRBV9; J: TRBJ2-7; DNA: TGTGCCAGCAGCGCCGGCCTGCCGGCGGGGGAGCAGTACTTC; CDR3: CASSAGLPAGEQYF
D: -; size: few; V: TRBV11-2; J: TRBJ2-1; DNA: TGTGCCAGCAGCTTACGGATAGGTCCCTCCCTTAGCGAGCAGTTCTTC; CDR3: CASSLRIGPSLSEQFF
D: -; size: -; V: TRBV6-5; J: TRBJ2-3; DNA: TGTGCCAGCAGTTACTCGGGGAGCGCAGATACGCAGTATTTT; CDR3: CASSYSGSADTQYF
D: -; size: -; V: TRBV6-2/TRBV6-3; J: TRBJ2-7; DNA: TGTGCCAGCAGTTACCTCGGAGGTGGCTACAAATTCTCCTACGAGCAGTACTTC; CDR3: CASSYLGGGYKFSYEQYF
D: -; size: few; V: TRBV29-1; J: TRBJ2-3; DNA: TGCAGCCTCCTGCCTCGGGCTAGAACAGATACGCAGTATTTT; CDR3: CSLLPRARTDTQYF
D: -; size: -; V: TRBV6-6; J: TRBJ1-6; DNA: TGTGCCAGCAGGACCGCAGGGGCGAGCCCCAATTCACCCCTCCACTTT; CDR3: CASRTAGASPNSPLHF
D: -; size: many; V: TRBV4-2; J: TRBJ1-2; DNA: TGTGCCAGCAGCCAAGAAGGTGGAAACTATGGCTACACCTTC; CDR3: CASSQEGGNYGYTF
D: TRBD1; size: few; V: TRBV18; J: TRBJ2-2; DNA: TGTGCCAGCTCCGTAGGGGACAGGAACACCGGGGAGCTGTTTTTT; CDR3: CASSVGDRNTGELFF
D: TRBD2; size: few; V: TRBV4-2; J: TRBJ2-3; DNA: TGTGCCAGCAGCCAAGTGCGGGGGGCTCGCACAGATACGCAGTATTTT; CDR3: CASSQVRGARTDTQYF
D: -; size: few; V: TRBV29-1; J: TRBJ2-1; DNA: TGCAGCGCGTCCGGGACTCTTAACAATGAGCAGTTCTTC; CDR3: CSASGTLNNEQFF
D: -; size: -; V: TRBV29-1; J: TRBJ1-2; DNA: TGCAGCGTTGAGAAAAGGATCGGCTACACCTTC; CDR3: CSVEKRIGYTF
D: -; size: -; V: TRBV20-1; J: TRBJ2-1; DNA: TGCAGTGCTCCCAATGGAGTCGAAGGGCAGTTCTTC; CDR3: CSAPNGVEGQFF
D: TRBD1; size: few; V: TRBV6-5; J: TRBJ1-2; DNA: TGTGCCAGCTGCAACAGGGGAAACTATGGCTACACCTTC; CDR3: CASCNRGNYGYTF
D: TRBD1; size: few; V: TRBV29-1; J: TRBJ2-5; DNA: TGCAGCGCATCCAGGGGGTCGGGTCAAGAGACCCAGTACTTC; CDR3: CSASRGSGQETQYF
D: -; size: few; V: TRBV12-3/TRBV12-4; J: TRBJ1-4; DNA: TGTGCCACCCGTCCGATAGCAACTAATGAAAAACTGTTTTTT; CDR3: CATRPIATNEKLFF
D: -; size: -; V: TRBV6-4; J: TRBJ2-3; DNA: TGTGCCAGCAGTGCAGGCCCCGAGGCAGATACGCAGTATTTT; CDR3: CASSAGPEADTQYF
D: -; size: few; V: TRBV15; J: TRBJ2-5; DNA: TGTGCCACCAGCAGTCAGGGACCCCAAGAGACCCAGTACTTC; CDR3: CATSSQGPQETQYF
D: TRBD1; size: -; V: TRBV20-1; J: TRBJ1-1; DNA: TGCAGTGCTAGGGACAGGGGCGCTGGGACGACTGAAGCTTTCTTT; CDR3: CSARDRGAGTTEAFF
D: -; size: -; V: TRBV4-3; J: TRBJ1-4; DNA: TGCGCCAGCAGCCAAGTGGGAGCGGTAAATGAAAAACTGTTTTTT; CDR3: CASSQVGAVNEKLFF
D: -; size: many; V: TRBV16; J: TRBJ1-1; DNA: TGTGCCAGCAGCTCCTGGACCGGCACTGAAGCTTTCTTT; CDR3: CASSSWTGTEAFF
D: TRBD2; size: -; V: TRBV11-2; J: TRBJ2-7; DNA: TGTGCCAGCAGCTTAGCCGGACTAGCCTACGAGCAGTACTTC; CDR3: CASSLAGLAYEQYF
D: TRBD2; size: -; V: TRBV4-1; J: TRBJ2-3; DNA: TGCGCCAGCAGCCATCCTAGCGGACCACCGACAGATACGCAGTATTTT; CDR3: CASSHPSGPPTDTQYF
D: -; size: -; V: TRBV27; J: TRBJ1-1; DNA: TGTGCCAGCAGTTCATTTGACAGGCTGAACACTGAAGCTTTCTTT; CDR3: CASSSFDRLNTEAFF
D: TRBD1; size: -; V: TRBV10-3; J: TRBJ1-2; DNA: TGTGCCATCAGTGCCCGGGACAGCTATGGCTACACCTTC; CDR3: CAISARDSYGYTF
D: -; size: once; V: TRBV4-3; J: TRBJ1-6; DNA: TGCGCCAGCAGCCAAGTTGGGGGTTCGGGTTCACCCCTCCACTTT; CDR3: CASSQVGGSGSPLHF
D: -; size: -; V: TRBV7-2; J: TRBJ2-7; DNA: TGTGCCAGCAGCTTAGAAGGGACGGATCGGGTCTACGAGCAGTACTTC; CDR3: CASSLEGTDRVYEQYF
D: -; size: few; V: TRBV7-2; J: TRBJ1-5; DNA: TGTGCCAGCAGCACGACAGGTTTAGGGCCCCAGCATTTT; CDR3: CASSTTGLGPQHF